This T cell receptor beta chain is drawn from a study of cytomegalovirus exposure and HLA in healthy donors. The study, taken as a whole, reports: Reports showed the classifier diagnosing cytomegalovirus status with high specificity and sensitivity. According to an earlier analysis, most TCR beta V segments yielded productive rearrangements about 87% or about 30% of the time. The authors confirmed in vitro that a few CMV-associated chains were specific for CMV antigens.

At collection, donors were nominally healthy, but unrecorded immune exposures were probable. For this clone: Its cognate antigen is unknown.

The germline V gene has CDR1 SGHVS and CDR2 FQNEAQ. The CDR3 is 15 residues long. Germline trimming cut 5 bases from V and 9 bases from J; bases unmatched to any gene: 7. PCR primers comprised 60 Vbeta and 13 Jbeta primers. TCRdb's table, derived via immunoSEQ multiplex PCR, lists solely in-frame clones and lacks some. The sample has 150,000 to 200,000 clones; around 80% are singletons. The chain employs TRBV7-8 and TRBJ2-1, with 13 bases aligning to TRBD2. Specimen: PBMCs. The sequence was collected from a man aged 45 to 65 in good health and CMV-seropositive. This CDR3 is CASSPPGLAGFEQFF. CDR3 coding DNA: TGTGCCAGCAGCCCTCCGGGACTAGCGGGATTTGAGCAGTTCTTC.